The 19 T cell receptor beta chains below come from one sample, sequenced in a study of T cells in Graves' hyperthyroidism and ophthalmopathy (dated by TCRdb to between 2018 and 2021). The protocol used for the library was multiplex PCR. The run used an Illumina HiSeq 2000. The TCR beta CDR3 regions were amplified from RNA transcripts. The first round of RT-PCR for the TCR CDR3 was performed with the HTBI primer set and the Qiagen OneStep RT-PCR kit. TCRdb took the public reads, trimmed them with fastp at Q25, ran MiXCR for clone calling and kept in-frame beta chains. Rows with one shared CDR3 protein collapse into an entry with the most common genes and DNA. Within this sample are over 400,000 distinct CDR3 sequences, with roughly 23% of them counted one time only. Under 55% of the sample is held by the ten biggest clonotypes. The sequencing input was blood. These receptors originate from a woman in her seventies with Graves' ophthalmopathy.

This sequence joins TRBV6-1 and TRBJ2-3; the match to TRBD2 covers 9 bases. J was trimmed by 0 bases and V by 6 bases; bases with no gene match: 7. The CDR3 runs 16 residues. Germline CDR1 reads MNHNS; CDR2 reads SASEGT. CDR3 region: CASRAASGTSTDTQYF. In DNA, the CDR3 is TGTGCCAGCAGGGCTGCTAGCGGGACTAGCACAGATACGCAGTATTTT.

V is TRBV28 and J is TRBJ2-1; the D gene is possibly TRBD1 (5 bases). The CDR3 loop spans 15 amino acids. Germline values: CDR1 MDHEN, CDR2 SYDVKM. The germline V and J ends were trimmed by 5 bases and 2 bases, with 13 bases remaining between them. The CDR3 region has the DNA TGTGCCAGCAGTCCCGCAGGGAAACCCTACAATGAGCAGTTCTTC. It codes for CASSPAGKPYNEQFF.

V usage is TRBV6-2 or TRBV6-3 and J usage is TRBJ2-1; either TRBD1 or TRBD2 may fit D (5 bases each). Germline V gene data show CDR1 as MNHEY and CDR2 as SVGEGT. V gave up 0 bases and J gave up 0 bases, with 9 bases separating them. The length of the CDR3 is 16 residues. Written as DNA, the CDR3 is TGTGCCAGCAGTTACTCGGGGACGAGCTCCTACAATGAGCAGTTCTTC. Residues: CASSYSGTSSYNEQFF.

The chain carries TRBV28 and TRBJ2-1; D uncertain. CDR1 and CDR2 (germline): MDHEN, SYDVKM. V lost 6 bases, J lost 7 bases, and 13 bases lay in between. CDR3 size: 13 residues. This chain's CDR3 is CASSFMRKNEQFF. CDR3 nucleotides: TGTGCCAGCAGCTTTATGCGGAAAAATGAGCAGTTCTTC.

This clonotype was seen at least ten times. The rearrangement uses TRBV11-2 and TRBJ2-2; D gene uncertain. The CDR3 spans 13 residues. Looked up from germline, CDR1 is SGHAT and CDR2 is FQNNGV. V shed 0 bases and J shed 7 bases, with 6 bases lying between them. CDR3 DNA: TGTGCCAGCAGCTTAGAGAGACACGGGGAGCTGTTTTTT. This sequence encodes CASSLERHGELFF. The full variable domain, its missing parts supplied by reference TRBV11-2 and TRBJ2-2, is EAGVAQSPRYKIIEKRQSVAFWCNPISGHATLYWYQQILGQGPKLLIQFQNNGVVDDSQLPKDRFSAERLKGVDSTLKIQPAKLEDSAVYLCASSLERHGELFFGEGSRLTVL.

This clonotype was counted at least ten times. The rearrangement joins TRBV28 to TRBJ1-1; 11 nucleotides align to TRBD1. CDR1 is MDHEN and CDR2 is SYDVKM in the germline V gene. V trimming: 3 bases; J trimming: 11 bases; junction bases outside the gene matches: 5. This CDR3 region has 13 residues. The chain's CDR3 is CASSFLGTGGAFF. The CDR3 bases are TGTGCCAGCAGTTTTCTGGGGACAGGGGGTGCTTTCTTT.

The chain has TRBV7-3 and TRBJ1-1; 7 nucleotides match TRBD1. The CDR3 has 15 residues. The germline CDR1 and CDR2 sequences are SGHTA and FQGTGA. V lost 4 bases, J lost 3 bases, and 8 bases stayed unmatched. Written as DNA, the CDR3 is TGTGCCAGCAGCTCGCAGACAGGGAGAGACACTGAAGCTTTCTTT. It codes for CASSSQTGRDTEAFF.

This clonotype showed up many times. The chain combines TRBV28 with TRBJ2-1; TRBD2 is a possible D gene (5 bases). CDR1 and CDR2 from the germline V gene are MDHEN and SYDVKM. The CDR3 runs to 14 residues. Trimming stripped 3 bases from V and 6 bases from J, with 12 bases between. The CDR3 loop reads CASSLVGVGNEQFF. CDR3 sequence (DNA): TGTGCCAGCAGTTTGGTCGGGGTGGGCAATGAGCAGTTCTTC.

The CDR3, as DNA: TGTGCCAGCAGCCAAAATATCCGGGACAGGTATCAGCCCCAGCATTTT. Its translation is CASSQNIRDRYQPQHF. V and J are TRBV4-2 and TRBJ1-5, with TRBD1 matching over 8 bases. With 2 bases clipped from V and 5 bases from J, the junction kept 8 bases outside the gene matches. CDR1 LGHNA and CDR2 YNFKEQ come from the germline V gene. The CDR3 is 16 amino acids.

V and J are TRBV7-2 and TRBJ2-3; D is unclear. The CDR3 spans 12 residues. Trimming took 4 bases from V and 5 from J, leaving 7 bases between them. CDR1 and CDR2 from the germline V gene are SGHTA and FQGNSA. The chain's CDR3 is CASSSFRDTQYF. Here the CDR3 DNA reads TGTGCCAGCAGCTCGTTTAGAGATACGCAGTATTTT.

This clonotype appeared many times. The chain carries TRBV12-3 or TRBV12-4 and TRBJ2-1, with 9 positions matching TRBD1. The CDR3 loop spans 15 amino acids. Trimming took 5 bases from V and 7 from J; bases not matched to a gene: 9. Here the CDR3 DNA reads TGTGCCAGCAGTAACACGGGACAGGGTTGGAATGAGCAGTTCTTC. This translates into CASSNTGQGWNEQFF.

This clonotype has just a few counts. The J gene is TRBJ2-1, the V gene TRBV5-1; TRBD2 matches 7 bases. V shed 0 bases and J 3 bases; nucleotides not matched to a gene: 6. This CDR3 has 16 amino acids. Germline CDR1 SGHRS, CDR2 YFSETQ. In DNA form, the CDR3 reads TGCGCCAGCAGCTTGGAGTCTAGCGGAAACTACAATGAGCAGTTCTTC. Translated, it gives CASSLESSGNYNEQFF.

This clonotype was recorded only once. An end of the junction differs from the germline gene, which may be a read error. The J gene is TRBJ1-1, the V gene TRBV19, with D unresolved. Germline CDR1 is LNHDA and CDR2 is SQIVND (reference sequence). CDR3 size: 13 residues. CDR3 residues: CASKRLGNTVAFF. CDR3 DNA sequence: TGTGCCAGTAAAAGACTGGGGAACACTGTAGCTTTCTTT.

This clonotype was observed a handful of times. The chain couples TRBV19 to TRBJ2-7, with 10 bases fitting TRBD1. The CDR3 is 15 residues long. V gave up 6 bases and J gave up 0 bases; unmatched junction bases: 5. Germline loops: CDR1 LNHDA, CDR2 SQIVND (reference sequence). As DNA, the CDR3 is TGTGCCAGTAGCTCGACAGGGGGCCTCTCCTACGAGCAGTACTTC. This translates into CASSSTGGLSYEQYF.

The CDR3 loop reads CSVEGGRDNEQFF. In nucleotides, the CDR3 is TGCAGCGTTGAAGGGGGGAGGGACAATGAGCAGTTCTTC. J is TRBJ2-1 and V is TRBV29-1, with 7 bases lining up with TRBD2. Germline loops: CDR1 SQVTM, CDR2 ANQGSEA. This CDR3 contains 13 residues. Losses at the gene ends were 1 base for V and 5 bases for J; bases not matched to a gene: 2.

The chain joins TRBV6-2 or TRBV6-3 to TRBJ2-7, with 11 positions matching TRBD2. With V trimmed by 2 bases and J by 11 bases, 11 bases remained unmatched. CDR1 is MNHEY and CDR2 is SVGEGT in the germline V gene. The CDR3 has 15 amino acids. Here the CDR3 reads CASSYPNLPSGGKYF. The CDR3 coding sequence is TGTGCCAGCAGTTACCCTAATCTGCCTAGCGGGGGGAAGTACTTC.

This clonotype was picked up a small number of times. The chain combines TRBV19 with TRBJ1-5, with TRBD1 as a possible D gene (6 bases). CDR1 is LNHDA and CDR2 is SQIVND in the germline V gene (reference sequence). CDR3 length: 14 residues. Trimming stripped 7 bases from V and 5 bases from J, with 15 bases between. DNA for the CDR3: TGTGCCAGTAAAGAGACGGCAGGGGATCAGCCCCAGCATTTT. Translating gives CASKETAGDQPQHF. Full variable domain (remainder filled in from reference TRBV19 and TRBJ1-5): DGGITQSPKYLFRKEGQNVTLSCEQNLNHDAMYWYRQDPGQGLRLIYYSQIVNDFQKGDIAEGYSVSREKKESFPLTVTSAQKNPTAFYLCASKETAGDQPQHFGDGTRLSIL.

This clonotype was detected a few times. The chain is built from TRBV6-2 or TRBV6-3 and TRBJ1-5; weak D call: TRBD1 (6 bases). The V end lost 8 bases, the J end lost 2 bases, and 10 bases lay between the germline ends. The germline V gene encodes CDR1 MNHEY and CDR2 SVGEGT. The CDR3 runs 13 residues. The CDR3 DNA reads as TGTGCCAGCGGACGACAGGGCAATCAGCCCCAGCATTTT. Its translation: CASGRQGNQPQHF.

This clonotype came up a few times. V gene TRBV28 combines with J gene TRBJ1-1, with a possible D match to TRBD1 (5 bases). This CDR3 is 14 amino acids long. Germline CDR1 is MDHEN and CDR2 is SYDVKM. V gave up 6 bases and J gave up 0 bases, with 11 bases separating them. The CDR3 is CASSGHQMNTEAFF. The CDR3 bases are TGTGCCAGCAGCGGACACCAAATGAACACTGAAGCTTTCTTT.